This entry features one T cell receptor (beta chain) sequence. The specificity of this receptor is unknown. Qualities for individual bases were not recorded, and no much larger clone is one base off. Trimming removed 7 bases from V and 1 base from J; the gene matches leave 7 bases unexplained. The germline V gene (reference sequence) sets CDR1 to LNHDA and CDR2 to SQIVND. Counted from cysteine to phenylalanine, this CDR3 has 15 amino acids. The kept DNA is CDR3 alone, 45 bases in frame from the first base. These data originate in a study of control samples from healthy donors and cancer patients (dated by TCRdb to the early 2020s). The receptor library was made with the immunoSEQ multiplex PCR assay. In its TCRdb copy, this immuneACCESS table keeps in-frame sequences only and misses some clones. Where compared with another copy, unresolved V genes explain less than half of these, and the others have no known cause. In all, the sample holds around 140,000 clones, and 80% to 95% of those were seen once. The ten most abundant clones make up approximately 3% of the sample.

This receptor was obtained from a man younger than 40 in good health. The V and J segments used are TRBV19 and TRBJ2-1, and TRBD2 matches 7 of the central bases. Sequencing used blood. The sequence in DNA is TGTGCCAGTAATTGGGGGGAGGGATCCTACAATGAGCAGTTCTTC. This codes for CASNWGEGSYNEQFF.